What follows describes a single TCR beta chain. Its antigen is undetermined. This specimen comes from a study of immune evolution from preneoplasia to lung adenocarcinoma. Method: immunoSEQ multiplex PCR; TCRdb's copy keeps in-frame clones and lacks some. The data contain about 3,000 clones, more than 75% of them singletons. Findings and caveats of the study: Top clone share appeared to fall from AAH through AIS, MIA, adenocarcinoma. Normal lung had highest clonality; later lesions appeared denser, more diverse.

Per the germline V gene, CDR1 is SGHAT and CDR2 is FQNNGV. The V end lost 5 bases, the J end lost 5 bases, and 16 bases lay between the germline ends. The length of the CDR3 is 16 residues. This sequence joins TRBV11-2 and TRBJ1-6; D is possibly TRBD1 (6 bases). The TCR sequence derives from a person aged 60-79 years with lung adenocarcinoma. The specimen was FFPE adjacent normal lung tissue. The CDR3 loop reads CASSPSGGAHNSPLHF. As DNA, the CDR3 is TGTGCCAGCAGCCCTTCTGGGGGGGCTCATAATTCACCCCTCCACTTT.